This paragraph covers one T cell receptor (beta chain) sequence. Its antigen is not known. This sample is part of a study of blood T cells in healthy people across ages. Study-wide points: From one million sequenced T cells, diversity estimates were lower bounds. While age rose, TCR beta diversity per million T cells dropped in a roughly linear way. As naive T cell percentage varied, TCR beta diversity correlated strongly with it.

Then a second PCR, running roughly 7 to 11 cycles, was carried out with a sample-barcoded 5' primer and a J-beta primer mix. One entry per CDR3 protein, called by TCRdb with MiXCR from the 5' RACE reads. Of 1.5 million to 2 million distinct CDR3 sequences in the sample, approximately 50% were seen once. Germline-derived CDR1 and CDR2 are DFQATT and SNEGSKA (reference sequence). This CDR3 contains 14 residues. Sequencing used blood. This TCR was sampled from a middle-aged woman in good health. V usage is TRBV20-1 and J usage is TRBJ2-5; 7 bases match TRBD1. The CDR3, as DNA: TGCAGGGCTGACGGGGACAGAACGAGGGAGACCCAGTACTTC. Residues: CRADGDRTRETQYF.